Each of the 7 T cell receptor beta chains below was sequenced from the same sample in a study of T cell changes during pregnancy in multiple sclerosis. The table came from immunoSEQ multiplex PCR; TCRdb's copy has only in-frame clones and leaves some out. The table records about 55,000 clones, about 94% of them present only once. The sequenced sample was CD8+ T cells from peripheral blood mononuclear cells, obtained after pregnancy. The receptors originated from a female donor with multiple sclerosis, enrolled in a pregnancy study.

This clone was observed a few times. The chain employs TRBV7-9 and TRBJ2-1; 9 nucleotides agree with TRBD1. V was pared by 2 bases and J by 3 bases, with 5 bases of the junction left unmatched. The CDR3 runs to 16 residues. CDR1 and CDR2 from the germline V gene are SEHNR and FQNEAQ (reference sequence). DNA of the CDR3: TGTGCCAGCAGCTTATCTCTGGACAGGGGCTACAATGAGCAGTTCTTC. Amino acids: CASSLSLDRGYNEQFF.

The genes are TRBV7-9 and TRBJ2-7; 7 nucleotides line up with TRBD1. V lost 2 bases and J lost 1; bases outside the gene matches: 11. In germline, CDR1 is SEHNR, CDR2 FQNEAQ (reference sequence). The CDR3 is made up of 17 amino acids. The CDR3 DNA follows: TGTGCCAGCAGCTTAACCCTGGACAGGACACTATCCTACGAGCAGTACTTC. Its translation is CASSLTLDRTLSYEQYF.

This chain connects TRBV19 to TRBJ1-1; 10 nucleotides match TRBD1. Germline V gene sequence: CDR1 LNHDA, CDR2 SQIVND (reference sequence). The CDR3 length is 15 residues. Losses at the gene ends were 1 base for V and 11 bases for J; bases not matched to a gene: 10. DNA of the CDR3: TGTGCCAGTAGTATAGGTTCGGGACAGGGGACCGCGGCTTTCTTT. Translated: CASSIGSGQGTAAFF.

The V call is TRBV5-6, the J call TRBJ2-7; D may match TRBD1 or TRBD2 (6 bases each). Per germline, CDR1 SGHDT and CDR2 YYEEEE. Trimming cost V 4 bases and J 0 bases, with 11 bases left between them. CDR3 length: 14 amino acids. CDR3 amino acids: CASSLGGRSYEQYF. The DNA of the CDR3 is TGTGCCAGCAGCCTGGGGGGCCGCTCCTACGAGCAGTACTTC.

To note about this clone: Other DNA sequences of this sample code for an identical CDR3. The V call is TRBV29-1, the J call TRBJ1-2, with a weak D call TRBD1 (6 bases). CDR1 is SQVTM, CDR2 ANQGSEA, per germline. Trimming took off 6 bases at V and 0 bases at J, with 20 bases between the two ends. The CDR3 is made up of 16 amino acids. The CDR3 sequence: CSVPPVGAHPNYGYTF. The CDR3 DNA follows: TGCAGCGTGCCCCCGGTGGGGGCTCACCCTAACTATGGCTACACCTTC.

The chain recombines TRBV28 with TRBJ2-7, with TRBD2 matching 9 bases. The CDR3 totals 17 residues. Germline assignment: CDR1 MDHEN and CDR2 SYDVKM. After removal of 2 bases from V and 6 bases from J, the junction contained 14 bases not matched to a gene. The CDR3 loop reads CASSLEGSGSYLSEQYF. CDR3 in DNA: TGTGCCAGCAGTTTAGAGGGTAGCGGGAGTTATTTAAGCGAGCAGTACTTC. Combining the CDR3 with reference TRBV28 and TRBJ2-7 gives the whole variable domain DVKVTQSSRYLVKRTGEKVFLECVQDMDHENMFWYRQDPGLGLRLIYFSYDVKMKEKGDIPEGYSVSREKKERFSLILESASTNQTSMYLCASSLEGSGSYLSEQYFGPGTRLTVT.

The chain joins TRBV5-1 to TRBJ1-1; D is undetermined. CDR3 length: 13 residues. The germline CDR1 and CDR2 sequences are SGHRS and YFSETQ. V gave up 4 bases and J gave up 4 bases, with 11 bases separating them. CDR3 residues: CASSPVSGTEAFF. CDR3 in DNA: TGCGCCAGCAGCCCCGTCTCGGGCACTGAAGCTTTCTTT.